Reported below is one T cell receptor (beta chain). Its cognate antigen is unknown. V lost 0 bases and J lost 9; bases outside the gene matches: 13. This CDR3 comprises 17 residues. Germline V gene lookup returns CDR1 SGHDT and CDR2 YYEEEE. The data derive from a study of OX40 agonist ivuxolimab in advanced cancers. Study observations and caveats: Low normalized T-cell clonal expansion also characterized some of the nonresponders.

Researchers took blood at baseline, on cycle 4 day 1, and on cycle 7 day 1. Assay used: immunoSEQ multiplex PCR; TCRdb lists only in-frame clones, some missing. The repertoire holds about 59,000 clones, 75% to 95% seen once, with about an eighth in the top ten. The sample consisted of CD4+ or CD8+ T cells sorted from blood, taken in a trial of the OX40 agonist ivuxolimab. The receptor was derived from an adult with an advanced solid tumor such as melanoma, head and neck, liver or kidney cancer. J is TRBJ2-1 and V is TRBV5-6; 9 nucleotides match TRBD2. Here the CDR3 DNA reads TGTGCCAGCAGCTTGGTCTGGATGGGGACTAGCTTAGGTGAGCAGTTCTTC. It encodes CASSLVWMGTSLGEQFF. The whole variable domain, filled in from reference TRBV5-6 and TRBJ2-1, reads DAGVTQSPTHLIKTRGQQVTLRCSPKSGHDTVSWYQQALGQGPQFIFQYYEEEERQRGNFPDRFSGHQFPNYSSELNVNALLLGDSALYLCASSLVWMGTSLGEQFFGPGTRLTVL.